This T cell receptor beta chain was documented in a study of blood T cell repertoires in COVID-19. In the study overall: Whether acute or convalescent, the COVID-19 samples came from the United States, Italy and Spain.

Libraries were prepared by immunoSEQ multiplex PCR; TCRdb keeps only in-frame clonotypes and omits some of them. Of hundreds of thousands of clones in the sample, just under 85% were seen once. Germline loops: CDR1 SGHTA, CDR2 FQGTGA. Trimming cost V 2 bases and J 5 bases, with 10 bases left between them. CDR3 length equals 14 residues. This sequence was found in a woman at least 80 years old with acute or convalescent COVID-19. The chain uses TRBV7-3 and TRBJ2-1, with D perhaps matching TRBD1 (6 bases). Specimen: peripheral blood. CDR3 loop: CASSLEQGHNEQFF. The DNA of the CDR3 is TGTGCCAGCAGCTTAGAACAGGGCCACAATGAGCAGTTCTTC.